What follows are 25 T cell receptor beta chains derived from one specimen sequenced in a study of blood T cell repertoires in COVID-19. Produced via immunoSEQ multiplex PCR; TCRdb's table is partial and in-frame only. The sample lists 310,000 or so clones, roughly 92% occurring once. Material for sequencing was peripheral blood. The receptors originated from a woman aged 25 to 39 with COVID-19, enrolled during active disease.

The rearrangement uses TRBV30 and TRBJ1-3; 8 bases map to TRBD1. Unmatched junction bases numbered 11, after V lost 3 bases and J lost 4 bases. CDR1 and CDR2 (germline): GTSNPN, SVGIG (reference sequence). This CDR3 contains 16 residues. The CDR3 DNA sequence: TGTGCCTGGAGGGACAGGGTTGTCTCTTCAGGAAACACCATATATTTT. Translating gives CAWRDRVVSSGNTIYF. Full variable domain (remainder filled in from reference TRBV30 and TRBJ1-3): SQTIHQWPATLVQPVGSPLSLECTVEGTSNPNLYWYRQAAGRGLQLLFYSVGIGQISSEVPQNLSASRPQDRQFILSSKKLLLSDSGFYLCAWRDRVVSSGNTIYFGEGSWLTVV.

The chain uses TRBV19 and TRBJ2-1; 7 bases line up with TRBD1. Germline-derived CDR1 and CDR2 are LNHDA and SQIVND (reference sequence). The CDR3 totals 15 residues. Germline trimming cut 1 base from V and 8 bases from J; bases unmatched to any gene: 8. In DNA, the CDR3 is TGTGCCAGTAGTATAGCGGGCAGGGGGTGGGATGAGCAGTTCTTC. Amino acid sequence: CASSIAGRGWDEQFF.

The CDR3 reads CAISTGSYEQYF. The CDR3 DNA reads as TGTGCCATCAGTACAGGGTCCTACGAGCAGTACTTC. The chain joins TRBV10-3 to TRBJ2-7, with a tentative D call TRBD1 (6 bases). The germline V gene encodes CDR1 ENHRY and CDR2 SYGVKD. Trimming pared 5 bases from V and 1 base from J, leaving 6 bases between. CDR3 length: 12 residues.

This chain joins TRBV18 and TRBJ2-1; 9 nucleotides line up with TRBD2. This CDR3 is built from 16 residues. V lost 3 bases and J lost 9; bases outside the gene matches: 12. Germline loops: CDR1 KGHSH, CDR2 LQKENI. The CDR3 loop is CASSPRTSGFKGEQFF. In DNA, the CDR3 is TGTGCCAGCTCACCTCGTACTAGCGGGTTTAAGGGTGAGCAGTTCTTC.

CDR3 protein: CASSSPLEASGNTIYF. The CDR3 nucleotides are TGTGCCAGCAGTTCCCCGCTAGAAGCCTCTGGAAACACCATATATTTT. The chain recombines TRBV28 with TRBJ1-3; D unclear. V lost 4 bases and J 0 bases, leaving 13 bases between the germline ends. The germline CDR1 and CDR2 sequences are MDHEN and SYDVKM. The CDR3 has 16 amino acids.

This clone has just a few counts. This sequence joins TRBV19 and TRBJ2-3; 7 positions match TRBD2. In germline, CDR1 is LNHDA, CDR2 SQIVND (reference sequence). Trimming at V came to 9 bases and at J to 6 bases, leaving 12 bases not matched to a gene. This CDR3 has 14 amino acids. CDR3 loop: CASSGTQGLDTQYF. Written as DNA, the CDR3 is TGTGCCAGCAGCGGGACGCAGGGTTTGGATACGCAGTATTTT.

This clone is labeled medium-sized. The V and J genes are TRBV6-5 and TRBJ1-2, with D possibly being TRBD1 (5 bases). CDR3 length: 13 amino acids. In germline, CDR1 is MNHEY, CDR2 SVGAGI. V was shortened by 6 bases and J by 2 bases, with 10 bases between the two germline ends. CDR3: CASSQTENYGYTF. The CDR3 coding sequence is TGTGCCAGCAGCCAGACAGAGAACTATGGCTACACCTTC.

This clone was seen once. The chain joins TRBV9 to TRBJ2-2, with D possibly matching TRBD1 (5 bases). The V gene's germline CDR1 is SGDLS and CDR2 YYNGEE. The CDR3 is 12 amino acids. Trimming left V 1 base short and J 8 bases short, with 6 bases between. The CDR3 coding sequence is TGTGCCAGCAGCGTACAGGGAGGGGAGCTGTTTTTT. Its translation: CASSVQGGELFF.

The V and J genes are TRBV2 and TRBJ2-7; 10 nucleotides match TRBD1. The CDR3 sequence is 13 residues long. V lost 6 bases, J lost 7 bases, and 6 bases stayed unmatched. Germline CDR1 is SNHLY and CDR2 is FYNNEI. This CDR3 reads CASSFDRGPEQYF. CDR3 coding DNA: TGTGCCAGCAGCTTCGACAGGGGGCCTGAGCAGTACTTC.

The chain employs TRBV19 and TRBJ2-2; a possible D gene is TRBD1 (5 bases). CDR1 and CDR2 from the germline V gene are LNHDA and SQIVND (reference sequence). The V end was cut by 3 bases, the J end by 3 bases, with 8 bases between. CDR3 length equals 14 residues. CDR3 nucleotides: TGTGCCAGTAGTATGACAGAATACACCGGGGAGCTGTTTTTT. Translating it yields CASSMTEYTGELFF.

The chain has TRBV6-5 and TRBJ2-3; D may be TRBD2 (6 bases). This CDR3 has 15 residues. Trimming shortened V by 6 bases and J by 4 bases, and 17 bases separated the two germline ends. Germline CDR1 reads MNHEY; CDR2 reads SVGAGI. DNA for the CDR3: TGTGCCAGCAGCGGGGACTCGTTGGGCGCAGATACGCAGTATTTT. Amino acid sequence: CASSGDSLGADTQYF.

V and J are TRBV5-6 and TRBJ1-1; perhaps TRBD1 as D (6 bases). The CDR3 sequence is 16 residues long. V was shortened by 0 bases and J by 4 bases, with 16 bases between the two germline ends. Germline CDR1 SGHDT, CDR2 YYEEEE. CDR3 coding DNA: TGTGCCAGCAGCTTGGACAGGGTAATCGTTTCCACTGAAGCTTTCTTT. This encodes CASSLDRVIVSTEAFF.

This chain uses TRBV24-1 with TRBJ1-2; a possible D gene is TRBD1 (5 bases). The CDR3 totals 13 residues. The V end was cut by 4 bases, the J end by 2 bases, with 7 bases between. From germline, CDR1 is KGHDR and CDR2 SFDVKD. CDR3 sequence: CATSEGLNYGYTF. The CDR3 DNA is TGTGCCACCAGTGAGGGACTCAACTATGGCTACACCTTC.

The rearrangement joins TRBV11-2 to TRBJ2-7; the match to TRBD2 covers 10 bases. CDR1 SGHAT and CDR2 FQNNGV come from the germline V gene. CDR3 length: 16 amino acids. V shed 5 bases, J shed 1 base, and the junction held 8 bases outside the gene matches. DNA for the CDR3: TGTGCCAGCAGCCGACCGGGACTAGCGAGGTCCTACGAGCAGTACTTC. Translation: CASSRPGLARSYEQYF.

The rearrangement joins TRBV14 to TRBJ1-1; D may be TRBD1 (5 bases). Trimming removed 4 bases from V and 8 bases from J, with 11 bases in between. This CDR3 contains 12 residues. The germline gives CDR1 SGHDN, CDR2 FVKESK. The CDR3 reads CASSPYNREAFF. For the CDR3, the DNA is TGTGCCAGCAGCCCGTACAACAGGGAAGCTTTCTTT.

CDR3 loop: CASSLGRVSNEQFF. The CDR3 bases are TGTGCCAGCAGCTTAGGACGGGTGTCCAATGAGCAGTTCTTC. The genes are TRBV7-8 and TRBJ2-1; D is undetermined. The germline V and J ends were trimmed by 1 base and 6 bases, with 10 bases remaining between them. The CDR3 sequence is 14 residues long. Germline V CDR1 and CDR2: SGHVS, FQNEAQ.

The genes are TRBV7-8 and TRBJ1-2; TRBD1 matches at 7 bases. The germline gives CDR1 SGHVS, CDR2 FQNEAQ. Germline trimming cut 0 bases from V and 1 base from J; bases unmatched to any gene: 5. CDR3 length equals 16 residues. This CDR3 is CASSLAGGQFNYGYTF. For the CDR3, the DNA is TGTGCCAGCAGCTTAGCGGGGGGACAGTTTAACTATGGCTACACCTTC. Drawing the rest from reference TRBV7-8 and TRBJ1-2, the complete variable domain is GAGVSQSPRYKVAKRGQDVALRCDPISGHVSLFWYQQALGQGPEFLTYFQNEAQLDKSGLPSDRFFAERPEGSVSTLKIQRTQQEDSAVYLCASSLAGGQFNYGYTFGSGTRLTVV.

With respect to this clone: One junction end does not reproduce the germline sequence, and a read error may be involved. The J gene is TRBJ2-2, the V gene TRBV25-1; maybe TRBD1 (6 bases). The CDR3 has 15 residues. CDR1 and CDR2 from the germline V gene are MGHDK and SYGVNS. CDR3 coding DNA: TGTGCCAGCAGGGGAGACAGGTTGAACCCCGGGGAGCTGTTTTTT. Amino acid sequence: CASRGDRLNPGELFF. Full variable domain (remainder filled in from reference TRBV25-1 and TRBJ2-2): EADIYQTPRYLVIGTGKKITLECSQTMGHDKMYWYQQDPGMELHLIHYSYGVNSTEKGDLSSESTVSRIRTEHFPLTLESARPSHTSQYLCASRGDRLNPGELFFGEGSRLTVL.

V gene TRBV5-8 combines with J gene TRBJ1-4; 7 bases fit TRBD1. CDR3 length: 18 amino acids. With 0 bases clipped from V and 7 bases from J, the junction kept 15 bases outside the gene matches. Germline CDR1 reads SGHTS; CDR2 reads YDEGEE. In DNA, the CDR3 is TGTGCCAGCAGCTTGGCCGATACGGCAGGGGGAGGAAGTGAAAAACTGTTTTTT. Encoded protein: CASSLADTAGGGSEKLFF.

V is TRBV5-1 and J is TRBJ2-3; 11 bases map to TRBD2. The germline CDR1 and CDR2 sequences are SGHRS and YFSETQ. This CDR3 has 16 residues. The junction had 4 bases not matched to a gene; V was cut back by 2 bases and J by 2 bases. The CDR3: CASSLLAGAITDTQYF. CDR3 nucleotide sequence: TGCGCCAGCAGCTTACTAGCGGGAGCCATCACAGATACGCAGTATTTT.

This clone was detected once. The V gene is TRBV2, the J gene TRBJ1-4; D may be TRBD1 (6 bases). V was clipped by 6 bases and J by 4 bases, with 12 bases between them. Germline values: CDR1 SNHLY, CDR2 FYNNEI. The CDR3 runs to 14 residues. CDR3 residues: CASRDSVNNEKLFF. DNA of the CDR3: TGTGCCAGCAGGGACAGTGTGAATAATGAAAAACTGTTTTTT.

V is TRBV7-7 and J is TRBJ2-3; 7 bases are shared with TRBD2. The CDR3 length is 16 residues. J gave up 3 bases and V 1 base, and 7 bases lay outside the gene matches. The germline CDR1 and CDR2 sequences are SSHAT and FNYEAQ (reference sequence). The CDR3 region is CASSLVAGDSTDTQYF. The CDR3 DNA reads as TGTGCCAGCAGCTTAGTGGCGGGAGATTCAACAGATACGCAGTATTTT.

A remark on this clone: This sample includes further DNA sequences coding for the same CDR3. The chain links TRBV11-2 to TRBJ2-5, with D tentatively TRBD1 (5 bases). Deletions cut 3 bases from V and 5 bases from J, with 7 bases between. Germline V gene lookup returns CDR1 SGHAT and CDR2 FQNNGV. CDR3 size: 12 residues. Here the CDR3 reads CASSLNRETQYF. For the CDR3, the DNA is TGTGCCAGCAGCTTGAACAGGGAGACCCAGTACTTC.

The rearrangement links TRBV27 to TRBJ2-7; tentatively, D is TRBD2 (6 bases). Germline CDR1 is MNHEY and CDR2 is SMNVEV (reference sequence). The CDR3 has 12 residues. CDR3 sequence (DNA): TGTGCATTTGGGGCGGGGAAGCGCGAGCAGTACTTC. It encodes CAFGAGKREQYF.

V gene TRBV6-1 combines with J gene TRBJ1-2, with a weak D call TRBD1 (6 bases). The CDR3 extends over 13 amino acids. Germline V gives CDR1 MNHNS, CDR2 SASEGT. V was cut by 2 bases and J by 7 bases, with 11 bases left in between. The CDR3 loop reads CASSEQGIGGYTF. The CDR3 coding sequence is TGTGCCAGCAGTGAACAGGGGATTGGTGGCTACACCTTC.